This T cell receptor (beta chain) was retrieved from a study of cytomegalovirus exposure and HLA in healthy donors. To note about this clone: Its antigen is still unknown.

Findings and limits, study-wide: The authors confirmed in vitro that a few CMV-associated chains were specific for CMV antigens.

A multiplex PCR was run with 60 Vbeta primers and 13 Jbeta primers. The table came from immunoSEQ multiplex PCR; TCRdb's copy has only in-frame clones and leaves some out. The sample holds approximately 150,000 clones, roughly 81% seen once. CDR1 is LNHDA and CDR2 is SQIVND in the germline V gene (reference sequence). V was clipped by 7 bases and J by 6 bases, with 15 bases between them. CDR3 length equals 13 residues. Sequencing used PBMCs. This clonotype originated in a female donor in good health and CMV-seronegative. This chain uses TRBV19 with TRBJ1-2; D gene unclear. CDR3 region: CASTPAGGNGYTF. The CDR3 DNA sequence: TGTGCCAGTACCCCGGCAGGAGGGAATGGCTACACCTTC.